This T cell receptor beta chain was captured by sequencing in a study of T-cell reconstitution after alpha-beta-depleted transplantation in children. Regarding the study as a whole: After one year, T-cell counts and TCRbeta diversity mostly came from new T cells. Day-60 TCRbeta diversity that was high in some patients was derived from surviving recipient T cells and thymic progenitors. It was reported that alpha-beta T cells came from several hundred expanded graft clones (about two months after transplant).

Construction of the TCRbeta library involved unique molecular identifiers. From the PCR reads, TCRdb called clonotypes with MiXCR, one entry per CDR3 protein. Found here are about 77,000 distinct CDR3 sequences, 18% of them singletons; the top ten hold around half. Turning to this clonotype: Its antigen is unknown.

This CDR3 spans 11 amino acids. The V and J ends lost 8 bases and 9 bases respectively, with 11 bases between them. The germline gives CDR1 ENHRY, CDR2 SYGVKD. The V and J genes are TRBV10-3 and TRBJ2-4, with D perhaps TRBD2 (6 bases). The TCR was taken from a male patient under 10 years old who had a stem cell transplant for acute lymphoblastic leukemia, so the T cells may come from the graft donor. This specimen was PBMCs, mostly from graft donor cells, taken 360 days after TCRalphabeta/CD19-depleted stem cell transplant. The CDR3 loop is CAIGDSTIQYF. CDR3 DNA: TGTGCCATCGGGGACTCGACCATTCAGTACTTC.